This T cell receptor (beta chain) was recorded in a study of chemoradiotherapy in HPV16-positive cancers (dated 2022 in TCRdb). With regard to the full study: Candidate HPV-specific T-cell clones and common TCR motifs were defined by functional T-cell assays performed on cells from a couple of HPV16-positive patients. The candidate HPV-specific TCRs and motifs were subsequently tracked in TCR repertoires obtained from fewer than 95 patients with HPV-related cancers. Whether T-cell immunity against the HPV oncoproteins E6 and E7 changes during chemoradiotherapy and whether survival is affected by this immunity were examined in the study. The research as a whole found: The functional definition of HPV-specific T cells came from only two HPV16-positive patients, and the survival association was reported for HPV16-positive patients. Among HPV16-positive patients, expansion of HPV-responsive T cells during chemoradiotherapy was associated with better recurrence-free survival. Expansion of candidate HPV-specific clones and E7-related TCR motifs was observed in the tumor microenvironment during treatment, whereas no such expansion was observed for non-HPV-specific T cells.

CDR1 is given as SEHNR and CDR2 as FQNEAQ, both from the germline V gene (reference sequence). Here V drops 4 bases and J drops 8 bases, and the junction holds 15 bases not matched to any gene. The CDR3 runs 18 amino acids, cysteine and phenylalanine included. Only the CDR3 portion is preserved as DNA: 54 bases, with reading frame beginning at the first base. To prepare the library, the immunoSEQ multiplex PCR assay was applied. Sourced from immuneACCESS, this table was stored by TCRdb with only in-frame sequences that have V and J called. A share of the clones is absent; for the studies checked, an unresolved V gene accounts for under half, and the remainder has no known explanation. Here the sample has fewer than 35,000 clones; 93% occur a single time. The ten largest clones take up under 20% of the sample. Repertoires were sampled multiple times during chemoradiotherapy, which allowed clonal expansion in the tumor microenvironment to be followed.

Concerning this clone itself: This clone's antigen is unknown. No much larger clone is present one base from it, and per-base qualities are unavailable.

The source is a human donor with HPV-associated anogenital cancer. Sample: blood, taken from a patient who underwent chemoradiotherapy. The chain joins TRBV7-9 to TRBJ2-1; 12 of the junction bases match TRBD2. The CDR3 corresponds to CASSSSRAGLAGLDEQFF. Here is the DNA: TGTGCCAGCAGCTCCAGTCGGGCAGGACTAGCGGGACTGGATGAGCAGTTCTTC.